Shown below are 18 T cell receptor beta chains from a single sample sequenced in a study of vaccination and CD4 T cells after COVID-19. Sequenced with the Oncomine TCR Beta short-read assay was DNA taken from cultured CD4+ T cells. TCRdb processed the PCR reads anew with MiXCR; each CDR3 protein has one entry. The sample comprises about 16,000 distinct CDR3 sequences, 44% of which are singletons, and 15% to 20% rests with the top ten. Time point in this sample: late sampling 161 to 241 days after vaccination in three convalescent patients. This sample's treatment: roughly ten-day PBMC culture with coronavirus spike peptide pools or control peptides (ViraFEST assay). No antigen is known for these receptors. The sample consisted of CD4+ T cells from blood, cultured in vitro, taken about 7 months after SARS-CoV-2 vaccination. Receptor source: a human donor who had recovered from COVID-19.

There are a few counts of this clonotype. The V call is TRBV20-1, the J call TRBJ1-1, with TRBD1 identical over 8 bases. V trimming: 3 bases; J trimming: 5 bases; junction bases outside the gene matches: 5. The CDR3 runs to 13 residues. The V gene's germline CDR1 is DFQATT and CDR2 SNEGSKA (reference sequence). The CDR3 coding sequence is TGCAGTGCTAGCAAGGACAGGGAGACTGAAGCTTTCTTT. Residues: CSASKDRETEAFF.

This clonotype has just a few counts. The chain combines TRBV2 with TRBJ2-3; D is tentatively TRBD1 or TRBD2 (7 bases each). The CDR3 runs 14 residues. CDR1 is SNHLY, CDR2 FYNNEI, per germline. V lost 10 bases and J 2 bases, leaving 16 bases between the germline ends. CDR3 protein: CANREGAFTDTQYF. The CDR3 nucleotides are TGTGCCAACAGGGAGGGGGCGTTCACAGATACGCAGTATTTT.

The chain joins TRBV11-3 to TRBJ1-2, with TRBD1 as a possible D gene (5 bases). Germline CDR1 is SGHNT and CDR2 is YENEEA. This CDR3 is 14 amino acids long. Between the trimmed V and J ends, which lost 1 base and 13 bases, there was a span of 19 bases. The CDR3 DNA follows: TGTGCCAGCAGCTTAGGCTCGGGGAGCCGGGGGTGCACCTTC. Translating gives CASSLGSGSRGCTF.

The V gene is TRBV6-2 or TRBV6-3, the J gene TRBJ1-6; D gene unclear. The CDR3 is 15 residues long. Per germline, CDR1 MNHEY and CDR2 SVGEGT. V lost 7 bases to trimming and J lost 8 bases, with 18 bases between them. CDR3 nucleotides: TGTGCCAGCACCCCACCGGCGGGTGTGGATTCACCCCTCCACTTT. It encodes CASTPPAGVDSPLHF.

The chain has TRBV6-1 and TRBJ1-1; D remains unclear. Germline V gene data show CDR1 as MNHNS and CDR2 as SASEGT. Trimming cost V 7 bases and J 0 bases, with 15 bases left between them. The CDR3 length is 15 residues. The CDR3 region has the DNA TGTGCCAGCAATCTCTTAGGACGGCTGAACACTGAAGCTTTCTTT. It translates to CASNLLGRLNTEAFF.

V is TRBV5-3 and J is TRBJ2-7; perhaps TRBD2 as D (5 bases). TRBV5-3 is an open reading frame, and its role is uncertain. The CDR3 runs 16 residues. V lost 0 bases, J lost 3 bases, and 16 bases lay in between. The CDR3 here is CARSLGQGAAGYEQYF. CDR3 DNA sequence: TGTGCCAGAAGCTTGGGACAAGGAGCGGCCGGCTACGAGCAGTACTTC.

The chain joins TRBV5-4 to TRBJ2-7; D perhaps matches TRBD2 (5 bases). Trimming left V 3 bases short and J 7 bases short, with 17 bases between. The CDR3 runs 14 residues. Per the germline V gene, CDR1 is SGHNT and CDR2 is YYREEE (reference sequence). DNA for the CDR3: TGTGCCAGCAGCTCGCTAGCTACTCCCAGGGAGCAGTACTTC. Translation: CASSSLATPREQYF. Filled out from reference TRBV5-4 and TRBJ2-7, the complete variable domain reads ETGVTQSPTHLIKTRGQQVTLRCSSQSGHNTVSWYQQALGQGPQFIFQYYREEENGRGNFPPRFSGLQFPNYSSELNVNALELDDSALYLCASSSLATPREQYFGPGTRLTVT.

The rearrangement joins TRBV6-1 to TRBJ2-7; 10 positions match TRBD1. Trimming at V came to 6 bases and at J to 4 bases, leaving 6 bases not matched to a gene. Germline CDR1 and CDR2: MNHNS and SASEGT. CDR3 length: 14 amino acids. The CDR3 here is CASRRQGATYEQYF. CDR3 nucleotides: TGTGCCAGCAGGAGACAGGGGGCAACTTACGAGCAGTACTTC.

J is TRBJ2-1 and V is TRBV7-8; D may match TRBD1 or TRBD2 (6 bases each). This CDR3 is built from 17 residues. V gave up 1 base and J gave up 5 bases, with 18 bases separating them. Germline-derived CDR1 and CDR2 are SGHVS and FQNEAQ. Here the CDR3 reads CASSLGGGAGVNNEQFF. The CDR3 DNA follows: TGTGCCAGCAGCTTAGGAGGAGGGGCAGGGGTGAACAATGAGCAGTTCTTC.

This clonotype was recorded once. The chain is built from TRBV24-1 and TRBJ2-5, with D possibly being TRBD1 or TRBD2 (5 bases each). CDR3 length equals 14 residues. CDR1 is KGHDR, CDR2 SFDVKD, per germline. V was cut by 5 bases and J by 3 bases, with 12 bases left in between. The CDR3 spells CATSGAGTEETQYF. The CDR3 DNA follows: TGTGCCACCAGTGGTGCCGGGACCGAAGAGACCCAGTACTTC.

The gene calls are TRBV20-1 and TRBJ2-3; D gene unclear. The germline gives CDR1 DFQATT, CDR2 SNEGSKA (reference sequence). The V end lost 5 bases, the J end lost 3 bases, and 9 bases lay between the germline ends. This CDR3 has 12 amino acids. This chain's CDR3 is CSAGEPTDTQYF. In nucleotides, the CDR3 is TGCAGTGCTGGGGAACCGACAGATACGCAGTATTTT.

The chain combines TRBV7-2 with TRBJ2-1, with D possibly being TRBD2 (5 bases). V was cut by 5 bases and J by 8 bases, with 16 bases left in between. From germline, CDR1 is SGHTA and CDR2 FQGNSA. The CDR3 runs 14 residues. The CDR3 reads CASSPSLVEDEQFF. The DNA for the CDR3 is TGTGCCAGCAGCCCCTCCCTAGTGGAGGATGAGCAGTTCTTC.

Sample share makes this clonotype medium-sized. This chain connects TRBV7-6 to TRBJ1-3; D not certain. Trimming removed 1 base at V and 0 bases at J, with 13 bases between. Per germline, CDR1 SGHVS and CDR2 FNYEAQ. The CDR3 is made up of 17 amino acids. The CDR3 region is CASSLGAWDGSGNTIYF. DNA for the CDR3: TGTGCCAGCAGCTTAGGGGCTTGGGATGGCTCTGGAAACACCATATATTTT.

In its sample, this clonotype was seen a few times. The chain employs TRBV7-9 and TRBJ2-5; D is possibly TRBD2 (6 bases). Germline V gene sequence: CDR1 SEHNR, CDR2 FQNEAQ (reference sequence). The CDR3 runs to 13 residues. V lost 0 bases and J 4 bases, leaving 6 bases between the germline ends. DNA of the CDR3: TGTGCCAGCAGCTTAGCGGGGGGAGAGACCCAGTACTTC. This codes for CASSLAGGETQYF.

The chain links TRBV4-3 to TRBJ2-7, with a weak D call TRBD2 (6 bases). The V end was cut by 5 bases, the J end by 5 bases, with 16 bases between. This CDR3 contains 14 residues. Germline V gene lookup returns CDR1 LGHNA and CDR2 YSLEER. The CDR3 sequence: CASSSTSSTDEQYF. The CDR3 coding sequence is TGCGCCAGCAGCTCAACTAGCAGCACCGACGAGCAGTACTTC.

The genes are TRBV21-1 and TRBJ2-3; the table calls TRBD1, which could not be checked here. TRBV21-1 is recorded as a pseudogene. The length of the CDR3 is 14 residues. The CDR3 DNA is TGTGCCAGCAGCAAAGGGGGGGTGGTAGATACGCAGTATTTT. The encoded protein is CASSKGGVVDTQYF.

V is TRBV6-1 and J is TRBJ1-2; no clear D gene. The CDR3 sequence is 12 residues long. Germline V gene data show CDR1 as MNHNS and CDR2 as SASEGT. Trimming shortened V by 4 bases and J by 6 bases, and 9 bases separated the two germline ends. CDR3 residues: CASSGPRDGYTF. The CDR3 DNA is TGTGCCAGCAGTGGCCCTCGGGATGGCTACACCTTC.

The chain uses TRBV6-1 and TRBJ2-1; TRBD1 aligns across 9 bases. V was clipped by 5 bases and J by 8 bases; unmatched bases: 10. Germline-derived CDR1 and CDR2 are MNHNS and SASEGT. CDR3 size: 15 residues. The CDR3 nucleotides read TGTGCCAGCAGTAAACAGGGGGCAAGAGGGGATGAGCAGTTCTTC. It encodes CASSKQGARGDEQFF.